The TCR beta chain under discussion was sequenced for a study of T cells after yellow fever vaccination. General study points: Booster sampling recovered most clones from primary vaccination (less than 97% CD4, approximately 90% CD8).

The germline V and J ends were trimmed by 5 bases and 3 bases, with 16 bases remaining between them. The CDR3 is 15 residues long. Germline-derived CDR1 and CDR2 are SEHNR and FQNEAQ (reference sequence). The 5'RACE template-switching step produced TCR cDNA and added a universal primer site and UMIs. TCRdb analysed the 5' RACE reads with MiXCR anew, one entry per CDR3 protein. The sample lists hundreds of thousands of distinct CDR3 sequences, around an eighth occurring once. A word on this clonotype: Its antigen is still unknown.

J is TRBJ1-1 and V is TRBV7-9; D perhaps matches TRBD1 (5 bases). The sequence came from a man under 40 who received the YFV17D yellow fever vaccine. The sequencing here drew on PBMCs, taken on the day of the yellow fever booster vaccination. Here the CDR3 DNA reads TGTGCCAGCAGCGGTGGAAGCAGGGTGGACACTGAAGCTTTCTTT. Residues: CASSGGSRVDTEAFF.